These T cell receptor beta chains were read from a single sample in a study of cytomegalovirus exposure and HLA in healthy donors. TCRdb's table, derived via immunoSEQ multiplex PCR, lists solely in-frame clones and lacks some. Of fewer than 200,000 clones in the sample, roughly 75% are singletons; the top ten hold over 4.5%. The source material was PBMCs. Receptors were obtained from a male donor in good health and CMV-seronegative. The CDR3 runs from the conserved cysteine through the conserved F or W. A D gene is named only where the DNA matches it firmly. Clone size is not always given. Where it is, it says once, few, many or a class for expanded clones.

>TRBJ2-7|.|TRBV5-5|.
CASSFSQGNPYEQYF
TGTGCCAGCAGCTTCTCCCAGGGCAACCCCTACGAGCAGTACTTC
>TRBJ1-6|.|TRBV25-1|TRBD1
CASSDLGQGAGNSPLHF
TGTGCCAGCAGTGACCTGGGACAGGGGGCAGGGAATTCACCCCTCCACTTT
>TRBJ2-5|few|TRBV7-6|TRBD1
CASSQRQGAGETQYF
TGTGCCAGCAGCCAGAGACAGGGGGCGGGAGAGACCCAGTACTTC
>TRBJ2-2|.|TRBV15|TRBD2
CATRGGNTGELFF
TGTGCCACCCGGGGGGGGAACACCGGGGAGCTGTTTTTT
>TRBJ2-2|.|TRBV7-8|TRBD2
CASSSTSGSTGELFF
TGTGCCAGCAGCTCCACTAGCGGGAGCACCGGGGAGCTGTTTTTT
>TRBJ1-5|.|TRBV5-1|.
CASSLDSNQPQHF
TGCGCCAGCAGCTTGGACAGTAATCAGCCCCAGCATTTT
>TRBJ2-3|.|TRBV9|.
CASSSLEDTQYF
TGTGCCAGCAGCTCATTAGAAGATACGCAGTATTTT
>TRBJ1-5|.|TRBV27|.
CASSFQGLSNQPQHF
TGTGCCAGCAGTTTCCAGGGGCTCAGCAATCAGCCCCAGCATTTT
>TRBJ1-5|.|TRBV18|TRBD1
CASRTGGSNQPQHF
TGTGCCAGCCGAACAGGGGGCTCTAATCAGCCCCAGCATTTT
>TRBJ2-1|.|TRBV29-1|TRBD2
CSVEGLTGGPRTMSGCIF
TGCAGCGTTGAAGGTTTAACGGGAGGGCCGCGTACAATGAGTGGATGTATCTTC
>TRBJ2-7|few|TRBV6-1|.
CASKKERLSYEQYF
TGTGCCAGCAAGAAGGAGAGACTCTCCTACGAGCAGTACTTC
>TRBJ1-1|.|TRBV5-1|TRBD1
CASSLGDRDDAEAFF
TGCGCCAGCAGCTTGGGGGACAGGGATGATGCTGAAGCTTTCTTT